A single TCR beta chain is shown here with its context. Germline trimming cut 5 bases from V and 0 bases from J; bases unmatched to any gene: 9. The CDR3 runs 16 residues. Germline CDR1 reads MNHEY; CDR2 reads SVGEGT. This entry comes from a study of control samples from healthy donors and cancer patients. Profiling relied on immunoSEQ multiplex PCR, and the TCRdb table lists in-frame clones only, not all of them. The data contain 150,000 to 200,000 clones, roughly 94% of them singletons. The receptor was isolated from a man in his fifties or sixties with colorectal cancer. The rearrangement joins TRBV6-2 or TRBV6-3 to TRBJ2-5, with 7 bases matching TRBD1. Sequenced material: PBMCs. The CDR3 DNA sequence: TGTGCCAGCAGTCCCAAACTGGGACAGAACCAAGAGACCCAGTACTTC. Translated, it gives CASSPKLGQNQETQYF.